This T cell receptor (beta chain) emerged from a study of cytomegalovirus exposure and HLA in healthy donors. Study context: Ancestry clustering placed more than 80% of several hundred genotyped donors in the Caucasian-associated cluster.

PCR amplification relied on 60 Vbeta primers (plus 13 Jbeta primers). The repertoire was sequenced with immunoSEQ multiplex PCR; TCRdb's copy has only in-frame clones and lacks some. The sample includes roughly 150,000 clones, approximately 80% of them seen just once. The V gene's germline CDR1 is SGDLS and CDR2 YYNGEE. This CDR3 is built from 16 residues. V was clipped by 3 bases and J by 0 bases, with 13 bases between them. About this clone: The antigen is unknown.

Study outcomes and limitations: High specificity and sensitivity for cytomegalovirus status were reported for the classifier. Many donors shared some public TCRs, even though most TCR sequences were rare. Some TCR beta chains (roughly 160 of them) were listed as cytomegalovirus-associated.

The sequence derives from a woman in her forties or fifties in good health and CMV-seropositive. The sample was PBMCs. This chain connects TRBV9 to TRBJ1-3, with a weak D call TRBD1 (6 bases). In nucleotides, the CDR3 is TGTGCCAGCAGCGGTCTAGGGGGAAGCTCTGGAAACACCATATATTTT. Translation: CASSGLGGSSGNTIYF.